This TCR beta chain was profiled in a study of blood T cell repertoires in COVID-19 (TCRdb year 2020). Some background on the complete study: Samples covering the acute and convalescent phases of COVID-19 were provided by collaborators in the United States, Italy and Spain. The material from the prospective study consisted of cDNA or gDNA derived from T cells, B-cell-depleted T cells, or PBMCs. The dataset comprised deeply sampled blood TCRbeta repertoires from subjects exposed to, actively infected with, or recovered from COVID-19. A freely available public database, intended as a resource for researchers studying the immune response to SARS-CoV-2, is where the repertoires were released. The samples were drawn from two sources: the first 160 participants of the ongoing ImmuneRACE study, and 1,000 to 1,500 subjects contributed by 6 global collaborators. Nearly every sample came with metadata listing a de-identified subject ID, COVID-19 status, age in years and sex. HLA class I and class II types, where available, came from metadata supplied by the sample provider rather than from assay-based typing. Overall study results and their limits: The quantity of clinical and demographic metadata differed by source and by participant and was supplied without curation.

This clone was recorded only once. No antigen is known for it. No base quality information exists; no much larger clone differs at one position. One collaborating source in Seattle enrolled patients while the patients were actively infected and followed the patients over time throughout the course of disease. The collaborating institutions used their own protocols to collect whole blood in K2EDTA tubes. For TCRbeta analysis, collaborator samples were shipped as frozen whole blood, as isolated PBMCs, or as DNA extracted from either sample type. CDR1 and CDR2 were assigned from the germline V gene (reference sequence) as MNHNY and SVGAGI. Spanning cysteine to phenylalanine, the CDR3 consists of 13 amino acids. Here the CDR3 DNA is all that survives: 39 bases in frame from base 1. Deletion took 8 bases off V and 5 bases off J, with a span of 12 bases between the germline ends. TCRbeta CDR3 regions were amplified from genomic DNA by means of the immunoSEQ Assay, a bias-controlled multiplex PCR. The original pipeline was this. The number of nucleated cells in each sample was estimated from the amplification of reference gene primers within the assay. To quantify the absolute abundance of each unique TCRbeta CDR3 rearrangement, sequence reads were collapsed and filtered. Productive Simpson clonality was computed per sample as the square root of Simpson's diversity index over productive rearrangements. This is the immuneACCESS table as TCRdb keeps it, with only in-frame sequences that have V and J called. A part of the clones is gone; compared with another copy, unresolved V genes explain less than half, and the rest is unexplained. Clonal size and the V and J genes are those of that table, whereas D and trimming came from the DNA. This sample has 150,000 to 200,000 clones in its table, and around four fifths of those were observed once. The leading ten clones occupy about 8.8% of the sample.

The sequence was obtained from a woman older than 75 with COVID-19, enrolled during active disease. The rearrangement combines TRBV6-6 with TRBJ2-2; TRBD1 could be the D gene, as 5 bases match. The sequenced sample was peripheral blood. At the DNA level, the sequence is TGTGCCAGCCGTGTGGGGCGAACCGGGGAGCTGTTTTTT. The encoded protein is CASRVGRTGELFF.